The 22 T cell receptor beta chains given below trace back to one sample, sequenced in a study of OX40 agonist ivuxolimab in advanced cancers. Clones were read by immunoSEQ multiplex PCR, and TCRdb kept only the in-frame ones, dropping some. The repertoire holds about 89,000 clones, with over 75% as singletons. Source: CD4+ or CD8+ T cells sorted from blood, taken in a trial of the OX40 agonist ivuxolimab. Every receptor here comes from an adult with an advanced solid tumor such as melanoma, head and neck, liver or kidney cancer.

J is TRBJ2-2 and V is TRBV11-2; TRBD2 matches 8 bases. CDR1 and CDR2 (germline): SGHAT, FQNNGV. The CDR3 loop spans 16 amino acids. V trimming: 4 bases; J trimming: 1 base; junction bases outside the gene matches: 5. The CDR3 DNA reads as TGTGCCAGCAGCTCCGGGGGGGCCCGGAACACCGGGGAGCTGTTTTTT. Translation: CASSSGGARNTGELFF.

The chain carries TRBV4-1 and TRBJ2-5; 9 nucleotides align to TRBD2. The CDR3 totals 15 residues. The V segment lost 4 bases and the J segment 0 bases; nucleotides outside the gene matches: 3. Looked up from germline, CDR1 is MGHRA and CDR2 is YSYEKL. The CDR3 DNA sequence: TGCGCCAGCAGCCGTAGACTAGCGGACCAAGAGACCCAGTACTTC. Translation gives CASSRRLADQETQYF.

V gene TRBV11-2 combines with J gene TRBJ2-4; 7 nucleotides match TRBD1. J gave up 1 base and V 4 bases, and 4 bases lay outside the gene matches. CDR1 and CDR2 (germline): SGHAT, FQNNGV. The length of the CDR3 is 15 residues. CDR3 region: CASSSLQGAKNIQYF. CDR3 sequence (DNA): TGTGCCAGCAGCTCCCTACAGGGGGCCAAAAACATTCAGTACTTC.

A remark on this clone: Germline is not matched at one junction end, which may reflect a read error. The V and J genes are TRBV10-1 and TRBJ2-3, with D tentatively TRBD1 (6 bases). This CDR3 is 12 amino acids long. Germline values: CDR1 WNHNN, CDR2 SYGVQD (reference sequence). The CDR3 region is CASSEGQKRLAF. Written as DNA, the CDR3 is TGCGCCAGCAGTGAAGGACAGAAAAGATTAGCTTTT.

The chain joins TRBV7-9 to TRBJ2-7, with 7 bases fitting TRBD2. Germline CDR1 is SEHNR and CDR2 is FQNEAQ (reference sequence). The CDR3 length is 12 residues. V was pared by 5 bases and J by 5 bases, with 3 bases of the junction left unmatched. CDR3 residues: CASSPGGNEQYF. The CDR3 bases are TGTGCCAGCAGCCCGGGGGGAAACGAGCAGTACTTC.

The rearrangement uses TRBV7-3 and TRBJ1-1; TRBD1 is a possible D gene (5 bases). This CDR3 has 16 amino acids. Germline loops: CDR1 SGHTA, CDR2 FQGTGA. Trimming stripped 5 bases from V and 0 bases from J, with 16 bases between. The CDR3 is CASSPSGKGMNTEAFF. The CDR3 DNA sequence: TGTGCCAGCAGCCCCTCGGGAAAGGGGATGAACACTGAAGCTTTCTTT.

This clone has only one observation. In nucleotides, the CDR3 is TGCGCCAGCAGCTTAGGCCAGTATAGCAATCAGCCCCAGCATTTT. Amino acid sequence: CASSLGQYSNQPQHF. The chain is built from TRBV5-1 and TRBJ1-5; no clear D gene. Germline CDR1 and CDR2: SGHRS and YFSETQ. The ends were cut back, 2 bases at V and 0 bases at J, with 9 bases in the middle. CDR3 length: 15 amino acids. The complete variable domain, with remaining parts taken from reference TRBV5-1 and TRBJ1-5, reads KAGVTQTPRYLIKTRGQQVTLSCSPISGHRSVSWYQQTPGQGLQFLFEYFSETQRNKGNFPGRFSGRQFSNSRSEMNVSTLELGDSALYLCASSLGQYSNQPQHFGDGTRLSIL.

The chain carries TRBV2 and TRBJ1-1, with 9 bases aligning to TRBD1. The germline CDR1 and CDR2 sequences are SNHLY and FYNNEI. The CDR3 totals 14 residues. Trimming at V came to 7 bases and at J to 5 bases, leaving 8 bases not matched to a gene. The DNA of the CDR3 is TGTGCCAGCATATCCGGGACAGGGAATACTGAAGCTTTCTTT. Translated, it gives CASISGTGNTEAFF. The whole variable domain, filled in from reference TRBV2 and TRBJ1-1, reads EPEVTQTPSHQVTQMGQEVILRCVPISNHLYFYWYRQILGQKVEFLVSFYNNEISEKSEIFDDQFSVERPDGSNFTLKIRSTKLEDSAMYFCASISGTGNTEAFFGQGTRLTVV.

As concerns this clone: The junction shows a germline mismatch at one end, possibly a read error. The V call is TRBV6-1, the J call TRBJ1-5; D is uncertain. The CDR3 extends over 15 amino acids. CDR1 is MNHNS, CDR2 SASEGT, per germline. CDR3 sequence (DNA): TGTGCCAGCAGTGAGCAGAGGACCGATAATCAACCCCAGCATTTT. Its translation is CASSEQRTDNQPQHF.

The chain combines TRBV16 with TRBJ1-3; 10 nucleotides agree with TRBD1. Per the germline V gene, CDR1 is KGHSY and CDR2 is FQNENV. Losses at the gene ends were 0 bases for V and 0 bases for J; bases not matched to a gene: 11. The CDR3 covers 20 residues. CDR3 residues: CASSQSWGQGSQSSGNTIYF. The DNA of the CDR3 is TGTGCCAGCAGCCAATCCTGGGGACAGGGGAGTCAAAGCTCTGGAAACACCATATATTTT.

This chain links TRBV11-2 with TRBJ1-1; D is unclear. This CDR3 is built from 15 residues. Germline values: CDR1 SGHAT, CDR2 FQNNGV. Trimming took off 0 bases at V and 0 bases at J, with 8 bases between the two ends. The CDR3 protein is CASSLDSYMNTEAFF. The DNA of the CDR3 is TGTGCCAGCAGCTTAGACAGTTACATGAACACTGAAGCTTTCTTT. The full variable domain, its missing parts supplied by reference TRBV11-2 and TRBJ1-1, is EAGVAQSPRYKIIEKRQSVAFWCNPISGHATLYWYQQILGQGPKLLIQFQNNGVVDDSQLPKDRFSAERLKGVDSTLKIQPAKLEDSAVYLCASSLDSYMNTEAFFGQGTRLTVV.

The CDR3: CASSEGSWGQEEKLFF. Written as DNA, the CDR3 is TGTGCCAGCAGCGAAGGAAGCTGGGGGCAGGAGGAAAAACTGTTTTTT. J is TRBJ1-4 and V is TRBV7-2, with D perhaps matching TRBD1 (6 bases). V was cut by 5 bases and J by 8 bases, with 21 bases left in between. Germline lookup yields CDR1 SGHTA and CDR2 FQGNSA. The CDR3 sequence is 16 residues long.

J is TRBJ2-5 and V is TRBV6-5; D might be TRBD2 (6 bases). The CDR3 has 13 amino acids. CDR1 and CDR2 (germline): MNHEY, SVGAGI. Here the CDR3 reads CVSRMGGVETQYF. CDR3 nucleotides: TGTGTCAGTCGGATGGGGGGAGTTGAGACCCAGTACTTC.

The chain carries TRBV11-3 and TRBJ2-1; TRBD1 aligns across 9 bases. CDR3 length equals 14 residues. The J segment lost 3 bases and the V segment lost 5 bases, leaving 2 bases of the junction unmatched. The germline V gene encodes CDR1 SGHNT and CDR2 YENEEA. The chain's CDR3 is CASSRDRDYNEQFF. Written as DNA, the CDR3 is TGTGCCAGCAGCAGGGACAGGGACTACAATGAGCAGTTCTTC. Based on the CDR3 plus reference TRBV11-3 and TRBJ2-1, the full variable domain is EAGVVQSPRYKIIEKKQPVAFWCNPISGHNTLYWYLQNLGQGPELLIRYENEEAVDDSQLPKDRFSAERLKGVDSTLKIQPAELGDSAVYLCASSRDRDYNEQFFGPGTRLTVL.

The chain links TRBV6-5 to TRBJ2-7; D is perhaps TRBD2 (6 bases). The CDR3 loop spans 15 amino acids. Trimming pared 3 bases from V and 0 bases from J, leaving 12 bases between. CDR1 and CDR2 from the germline V gene are MNHEY and SVGAGI. For the CDR3, the DNA is TGTGCCAGCAGTTATCAGGCGGGGACCTCCTACGAGCAGTACTTC. Its protein is CASSYQAGTSYEQYF.

This clone has only a few counts. The rearrangement uses TRBV18 and TRBJ2-7; 9 nucleotides match TRBD2. CDR1 KGHSH and CDR2 LQKENI come from the germline V gene. The CDR3 extends over 14 amino acids. The ends lost 2 bases at V and 5 bases at J; junction bases unmatched: 4. The CDR3: CASSPSSGANEQYF. In DNA form, the CDR3 reads TGTGCCAGCTCACCATCTAGCGGGGCCAACGAGCAGTACTTC. Full variable domain (outside the CDR3, taken from reference TRBV18 and TRBJ2-7): NAGVMQNPRHLVRRRGQEARLRCSPMKGHSHVYWYRQLPEEGLKFMVYLQKENIIDESGMPKERFSAEFPKEGPSILRIQQVVRGDSAAYFCASSPSSGANEQYFGPGTRLTVT.

In this sample, this clone turned up once. This chain connects TRBV19 to TRBJ1-1; 8 bases are a match to TRBD1. CDR3 length: 13 residues. The V gene end was trimmed by 0 bases and the J gene end by 10 bases; junction bases not matched to a gene: 4. Germline lookup yields CDR1 LNHDA and CDR2 SQIVND (reference sequence). CDR3 coding DNA: TGTGCCAGTAGTATAGACCAAACAGGGGGAGCTTTCTTT. The encoded protein is CASSIDQTGGAFF.

This clone was seen a single time. The V call is TRBV6-1, the J call TRBJ1-5; weak D call: TRBD1 (5 bases). Germline V gene data show CDR1 as MNHNS and CDR2 as SASEGT. Trimming removed 4 bases from V and 2 bases from J, with 15 bases in between. The CDR3 is made up of 16 amino acids. The CDR3 here is CASSVWGGVGNQPQHF. DNA for the CDR3: TGTGCCAGCAGTGTATGGGGGGGAGTGGGCAATCAGCCCCAGCATTTT.

The chain has TRBV19 and TRBJ1-5; D is uncertain. Trimming stripped 7 bases from V and 3 bases from J, with 16 bases between. This CDR3 has 15 residues. Germline V lookup: CDR1 LNHDA, CDR2 SQIVND (reference sequence). The CDR3 loop is CASKDGGSNNQPQHF. In nucleotides, the CDR3 is TGTGCCAGTAAGGATGGAGGCAGTAACAATCAGCCCCAGCATTTT.

This clone was observed once. This chain joins TRBV5-1 and TRBJ2-5; 9 nucleotides align to TRBD1. V lost 4 bases to trimming and J lost 5 bases; unmatched junction nucleotides: 3. The CDR3 is 13 amino acids. Germline lookup yields CDR1 SGHRS and CDR2 YFSETQ. This chain's CDR3 is CASSGDRAETQYF. The CDR3 DNA is TGCGCCAGCAGCGGGGACAGGGCGGAGACCCAGTACTTC. Drawing the rest from reference TRBV5-1 and TRBJ2-5, the complete variable domain is KAGVTQTPRYLIKTRGQQVTLSCSPISGHRSVSWYQQTPGQGLQFLFEYFSETQRNKGNFPGRFSGRQFSNSRSEMNVSTLELGDSALYLCASSGDRAETQYFGPGTRLLVL.

V and J are TRBV19 and TRBJ1-5; the D gene is possibly TRBD1 (5 bases). CDR1 and CDR2 from the germline V gene are LNHDA and SQIVND (reference sequence). The V end lost 3 bases, the J end lost 7 bases, and 13 bases lay between the germline ends. The CDR3 is 14 amino acids. In DNA, the CDR3 is TGTGCCAGTAGTATTCAGTTAGGGGACCAGCCCCAGCATTTT. The encoded protein is CASSIQLGDQPQHF.

The chain uses TRBV7-6 and TRBJ2-2; D may be TRBD1 (7 bases). CDR1 and CDR2 (germline): SGHVS, FNYEAQ. Deletions cut 5 bases from V and 4 bases from J, with 11 bases between. The CDR3 runs to 14 residues. DNA of the CDR3: TGTGCCAGCAGCCAGGGGGGAAGCACCGGGGAGCTGTTTTTT. Translating it yields CASSQGGSTGELFF.